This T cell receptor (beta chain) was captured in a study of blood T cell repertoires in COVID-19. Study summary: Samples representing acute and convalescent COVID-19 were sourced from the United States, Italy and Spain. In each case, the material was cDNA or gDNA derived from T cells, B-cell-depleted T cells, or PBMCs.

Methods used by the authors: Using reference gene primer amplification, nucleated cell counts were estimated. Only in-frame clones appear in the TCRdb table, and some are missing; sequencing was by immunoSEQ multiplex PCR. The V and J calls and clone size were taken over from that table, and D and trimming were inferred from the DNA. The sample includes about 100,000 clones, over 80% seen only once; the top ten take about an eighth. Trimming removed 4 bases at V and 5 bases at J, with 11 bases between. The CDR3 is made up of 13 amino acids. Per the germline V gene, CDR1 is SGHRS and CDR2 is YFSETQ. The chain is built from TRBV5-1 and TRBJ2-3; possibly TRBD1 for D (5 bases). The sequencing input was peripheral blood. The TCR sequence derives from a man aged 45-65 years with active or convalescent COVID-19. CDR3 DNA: TGCGCCAGCAGCCCCCGGCAGGGAGATACGCAGTATTTT. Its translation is CASSPRQGDTQYF.